A single sample is the source of the 2 T cell receptor beta chains below, sequenced in a study of T cell responses to AZD1222 COVID-19 vaccine (dated by TCRdb to the early 2020s). Reading the label with the study, this specimen's time point is: baseline before first vaccination. The library was built by means of the immunoSEQ multiplex PCR assay. TCRdb carries this immuneACCESS record with in-frame sequences only. Its versions omit some clonotypes, under half of them owing to an unresolved V gene in the studies checked, with the rest unexplained. Present in this sample are tens of thousands of clones, 70% to 90% of which were seen just once. The ten largest clones take up about a sixth of the sample. The sample consisted of peripheral blood, taken on day 0 of AZD1222 vaccination. Receptor source: an adult in good health.

This chain links TRBV28 with TRBJ1-3, with TRBD1 as a possible D gene (5 bases). This CDR3 is built from 16 residues. V was clipped by 1 base and J by 4 bases, with 14 bases between them. Germline-derived CDR1 and CDR2 are MDHEN and SYDVKM. CDR3 nucleotides: TGTGCCAGCAGTTTATATTCAGGGCTTGACGGAAACACCATATATTTT. The encoded protein is CASSLYSGLDGNTIYF.

This clone was recorded once. The chain carries TRBV6-5 and TRBJ1-4, with a tentative D call TRBD1 (5 bases). This CDR3 is built from 14 residues. Deletions cut 7 bases from V and 8 bases from J, with 17 bases between. CDR1 and CDR2 (germline): MNHEY, SVGAGI. CDR3 bases: TGTGCCAGCAATACACCGGACACCGGAGAAAAACTGTTTTTT. Encoded protein: CASNTPDTGEKLFF.